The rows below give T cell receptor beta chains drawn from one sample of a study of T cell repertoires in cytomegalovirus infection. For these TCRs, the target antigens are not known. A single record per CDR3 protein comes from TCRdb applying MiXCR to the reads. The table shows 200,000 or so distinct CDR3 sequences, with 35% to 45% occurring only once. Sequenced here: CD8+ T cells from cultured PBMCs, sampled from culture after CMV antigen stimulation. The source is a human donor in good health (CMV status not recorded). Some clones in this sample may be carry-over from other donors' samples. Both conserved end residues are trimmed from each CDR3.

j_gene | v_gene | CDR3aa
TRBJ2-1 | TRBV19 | ASSTNPGGLAKNEQF
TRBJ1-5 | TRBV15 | ATARGSQPQH
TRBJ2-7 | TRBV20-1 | SAPAGTSSSYEQY
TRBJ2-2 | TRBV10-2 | ASSVFPRDGGTGELF
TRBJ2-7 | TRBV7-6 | ASSPGTGLFYEQY
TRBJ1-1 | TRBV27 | ASRPDTKGVAF
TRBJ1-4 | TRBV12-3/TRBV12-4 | ASSLAPGTGEEKLF
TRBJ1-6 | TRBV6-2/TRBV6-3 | ASTWGTGPSPLH
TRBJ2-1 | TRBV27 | ASRPGTDPHNEQF
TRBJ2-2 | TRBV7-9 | ASSKPGTSGRRTGELF
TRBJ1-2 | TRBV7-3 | ASSLASYGYT
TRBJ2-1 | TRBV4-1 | ASSQIHYNEQF
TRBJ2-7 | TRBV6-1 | ASSEAGTVIYEQY
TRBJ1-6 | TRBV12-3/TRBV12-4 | ASSRDRGLRNSPLH
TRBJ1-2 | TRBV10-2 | ASSDGEINGYT
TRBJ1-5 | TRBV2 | ASSEEGVRPQH
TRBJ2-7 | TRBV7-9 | ASSSRTGGFSEQY
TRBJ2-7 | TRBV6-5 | ASSYSGTSGYEQY
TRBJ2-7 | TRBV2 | ASSEGLRVSYEQY
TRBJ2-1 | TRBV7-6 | ASSLRLAGGPHNEQF
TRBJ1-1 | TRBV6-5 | ASSYMQGSEAF
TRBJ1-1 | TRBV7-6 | ASSPRPGNTEAF
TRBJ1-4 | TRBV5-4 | ASSGSPGTVATNEKLF
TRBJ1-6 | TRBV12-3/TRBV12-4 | ASSLFEVPGYSPLH
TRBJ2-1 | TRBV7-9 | ASSPTSGTSYNEQF
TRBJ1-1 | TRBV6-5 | ASSYRSYAGNTEAF
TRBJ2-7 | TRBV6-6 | ASSYSRTSGSDGSYEQY
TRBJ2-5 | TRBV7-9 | ASDSIQETQY
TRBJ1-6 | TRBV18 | ASSDRGHHSPLH
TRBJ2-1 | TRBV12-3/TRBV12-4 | ASTWTSGSLFYSYNEQF
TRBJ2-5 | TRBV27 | ASADGGSETQY
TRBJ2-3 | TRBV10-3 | AISDPTGTDTQY
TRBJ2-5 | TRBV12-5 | ASGPGKGSGSQETQY
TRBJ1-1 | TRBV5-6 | ASSIPDRALTEAF
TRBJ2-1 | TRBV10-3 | AISGDSLYNEQF
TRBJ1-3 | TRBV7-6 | ASSFGTEGSGNTIY
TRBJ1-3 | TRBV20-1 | SAREGDDGNTIY
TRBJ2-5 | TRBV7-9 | ASSLAWVPETQY
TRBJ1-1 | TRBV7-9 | ASSLGQPNTEAF
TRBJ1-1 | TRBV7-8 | ASSSTGTGNTEAF
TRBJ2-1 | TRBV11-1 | ASSHSNSYNEQF
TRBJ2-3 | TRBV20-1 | SARGAGLVPDTQY